This T cell receptor beta chain was observed in a study of shared clonotypes between healthy human individuals. V was shortened by 1 base and J by 7 bases, with 14 bases between the two germline ends. The CDR3 is 14 residues long. Looked up from germline, CDR1 is SGHRS and CDR2 is YFSETQ. Produced via immunoSEQ multiplex PCR; TCRdb's table is partial and in-frame only. In the table there are more than 2,000,000 clones, roughly 93% of which are singletons. Every contributor of samples was a Caucasian grown-up residing in Nashville, Tennessee. Sequencing was done on a sample of naive CD4+ T cells from PBMCs. Subset: CD45RA+ positively selected. The chain has TRBV5-1 and TRBJ1-1; TRBD1 is a possible D gene (5 bases). The sequence came from a man in his late teens or twenties in good health. Some clones in this sample may be carry-over from other donors' samples. The DNA of the CDR3 is TGCGCCAGCAGCTTGAACCCAGGGAACCTTGAAGCTTTCTTT. Protein sequence: CASSLNPGNLEAFF.